The clone carrying this T cell receptor beta chain was seen a single time. The source of the sample is a study of OX40 agonist ivuxolimab in advanced cancers. Study-wide context: Patients were dosed intravenously with ivuxolimab at 0.01 to 10 mg/kg every 2 weeks. The study enrolled dose-escalation patients with hepatocellular carcinoma, melanoma, renal cell or head and neck cancer. Allowance was made for prior anti-PD-1, anti-PD-L1 or anti-CTLA-4 therapy, and roughly 40% had some.

Individuals having autoimmune disease history or systemic immunosuppression were not enrolled. TCRdb's copy holds only in-frame clones and misses some; the assay was immunoSEQ multiplex PCR. The repertoire includes about 98,000 clones, about 92% of them detected once, and 0.26% sits in the top ten. Germline V gives CDR1 GTSNPN, CDR2 SVGIG (reference sequence). V was cut by 2 bases and J by 7 bases, with 11 bases left in between. CDR3 length: 12 residues. Sequenced material: CD4+ or CD8+ T cells sorted from blood, taken in a trial of the OX40 agonist ivuxolimab. The chain employs TRBV30 and TRBJ1-2, with a tentative D call TRBD1 (5 bases). This TCR was recovered from an adult with an advanced solid tumor such as melanoma, head and neck, liver or kidney cancer. The CDR3 DNA reads TGTGCCTGGAGTCCGCAGGGAACTGGCTACACCTTC. Protein product: CAWSPQGTGYTF.